This TCR beta chain was profiled in a study of T cell responses to AZD1222 COVID-19 vaccine. General study points: Vaccine-associated CD4 TCRs spanned spike, dominant at 160-218 and 743-854. A rise in Spike-specific TCR breadth and depth followed two AZD1222 doses. The donor cohort was predominantly white British with a female majority, and clonal diversity may have been underestimated.

Generated by immunoSEQ multiplex PCR, the TCRdb table keeps only in-frame clones and is missing some. The sample yields some 170,000 clones, about 88% seen once. Concerning this clone: Its antigen is unidentified.

Germline CDR1 and CDR2: SNHLY and FYNNEI. The CDR3 spans 15 residues. The ends were cut back, 2 bases at V and 0 bases at J, with 10 bases in the middle. Source: peripheral blood, taken on day 0 of AZD1222 vaccination. The chain links TRBV2 to TRBJ1-2; the D gene is possibly TRBD1 (5 bases). The origin of this receptor is an adult in good health. The chain's CDR3 is CASSELRDPNYGYTF. The CDR3 DNA is TGTGCCAGCAGTGAACTCAGGGACCCTAACTATGGCTACACCTTC.